This section outlines one T cell receptor (beta chain) sequence together with its context. The sample is drawn from a study of blood T cell repertoires in COVID-19. Study details: Acute and convalescent COVID-19 samples came from the United States, Italy and Spain. The cDNA or gDNA used as material had been derived from T cells, B-cell-depleted T cells, or PBMCs.

This table comes from immunoSEQ multiplex PCR, and its TCRdb copy is limited to in-frame clones, with some not included. This table holds 46,000 or so clones, 88% found once. The CDR3 is made up of 13 amino acids. With 4 bases removed from V and 1 base from J, the gap between germline ends came to 7 bases. Germline V CDR1 and CDR2: ENHRY, SYGVKD. This sequence joins TRBV10-3 and TRBJ1-2; no clear D. The specimen sequenced was peripheral blood. The receptor comes from a man over 45 with acute or convalescent COVID-19. The CDR3 loop reads CAISVGSNYGYTF. CDR3 coding DNA: TGTGCCATCAGTGTCGGGAGTAACTATGGCTACACCTTC.